This T cell receptor beta chain was profiled in a study of Graves' ophthalmopathy and Graves' hyperthyroidism. Researchers turned away patients with other autoimmune diseases, uncontrolled infections, pregnancy or lactation. The TCR beta CDR3 regions underwent amplification from RNA transcripts. HTBI primers were employed in first-round RT-PCR, then a second-round multiplex PCR followed. TCRdb ran MiXCR on the multiplex PCR reads and lists one entry per CDR3 protein. The table shows some 520,000 distinct CDR3 sequences, with over 13% occurring only once. The CDR3 is 13 amino acids. V was cut by 11 bases and J by 7 bases, with 18 bases left in between. Germline V gene lookup returns CDR1 MNHNS and CDR2 SASEGT.

The chain employs TRBV6-1 and TRBJ1-5, with D unclear. Sequences were obtained from blood. The receptor was isolated from a woman in her thirties with Graves' ophthalmopathy. The CDR3 DNA follows: TGTGCCGCGACCTCCGGGGTTGGGCAGCCCCAGCATTTT. Its protein product is CAATSGVGQPQHF.